These 20 T cell receptor beta chains were all obtained from the same sample, sequenced in a study of T cell responses to AZD1222 COVID-19 vaccine. Profiling relied on immunoSEQ multiplex PCR, and the TCRdb table lists in-frame clones only, not all of them. The sample lists 53,000 or so clones, approximately 84% occurring once. This specimen was peripheral blood, taken on day 0 of AZD1222 vaccination. Receptor source: an adult in good health.

This chain connects TRBV18 to TRBJ1-2; no clear D gene. Germline CDR1 is KGHSH and CDR2 is LQKENI. The CDR3 contains 14 residues. The germline V and J ends were trimmed by 1 base and 1 base, with 7 bases remaining between them. The CDR3: CASSPLGDNYGYTF. The CDR3, as DNA: TGTGCCAGCTCACCACTCGGAGATAACTATGGCTACACCTTC.

The sample holds one count of this clone. This chain uses TRBV18 with TRBJ2-7; no reliable D call. The CDR3 is 13 residues long. The germline gives CDR1 KGHSH, CDR2 LQKENI. Trimming shortened V by 2 bases and J by 5 bases, and 10 bases separated the two germline ends. The CDR3 nucleotides are TGTGCCAGCTCACCAAGGGCGTTGGACGAGCAGTACTTC. Translating it yields CASSPRALDEQYF.

The chain recombines TRBV7-2 with TRBJ2-5; the D gene is possibly TRBD1 (6 bases). Deletions cut 0 bases from V and 2 bases from J, with 10 bases between. Germline CDR1 and CDR2: SGHTA and FQGNSA. The CDR3 loop spans 15 amino acids. CDR3 sequence: CASSLAGQSQETQYF. The CDR3 DNA follows: TGTGCCAGCAGCTTAGCTGGACAGTCACAAGAGACCCAGTACTTC.

The V gene is TRBV6-4, the J gene TRBJ1-2; the match to TRBD1 covers 7 bases. The V gene's germline CDR1 is MRHNA and CDR2 SNTAGT. V was clipped by 6 bases and J by 2 bases; unmatched bases: 3. This CDR3 has 13 amino acids. The CDR3 region has the DNA TGTGCCAGCAGCCCGGGACAGAACTATGGCTACACCTTC. Amino acids: CASSPGQNYGYTF.

The rearrangement joins TRBV5-1 to TRBJ2-7; TRBD2 is a possible D gene (5 bases). Germline loops: CDR1 SGHRS, CDR2 YFSETQ. The CDR3 runs 14 residues. Trimming cost V 0 bases and J 0 bases, with 7 bases left between them. The CDR3 reads CASSLGGSSYEQYF. The CDR3 coding sequence is TGCGCCAGCAGCTTGGGTGGGAGCTCCTACGAGCAGTACTTC.

The rearrangement joins TRBV28 to TRBJ1-4; no clear D gene. The CDR3 has 13 amino acids. The V end lost 2 bases, the J end lost 5 bases, and 6 bases lay between the germline ends. Germline lookup yields CDR1 MDHEN and CDR2 SYDVKM. The chain's CDR3 is CASSLGTNEKLFF. For the CDR3, the DNA is TGTGCCAGCAGTTTAGGCACAAATGAAAAACTGTTTTTT.

The gene calls are TRBV11-3 and TRBJ1-3, with 7 nucleotides matching TRBD1. CDR1 and CDR2 from the germline V gene are SGHNT and YENEEA. With 5 bases clipped from V and 0 bases from J, the junction kept 7 bases outside the gene matches. The CDR3 runs 16 residues. DNA for the CDR3: TGTGCCAGCAGCACCCGACAGGGTCTCTCTGGAAACACCATATATTTT. Translation gives CASSTRQGLSGNTIYF.

J is TRBJ2-7 and V is TRBV7-3; no clear D. Trimming removed 0 bases from V and 4 bases from J, with 10 bases in between. CDR3 length: 14 residues. Germline V CDR1 and CDR2: SGHTA, FQGTGA. The CDR3 loop reads CASSLTSVSYEQYF. CDR3 sequence (DNA): TGTGCCAGCAGCTTAACGTCAGTTTCATACGAGCAGTACTTC.

The chain joins TRBV25-1 to TRBJ1-4, with D hard to call. CDR1 is MGHDK and CDR2 is SYGVNS in the germline V gene. This CDR3 is built from 15 residues. Trimming left V 3 bases short and J 8 bases short, with 16 bases between. In DNA form, the CDR3 reads TGTGCCAGCAGTGACTACACTGACGGTGGAGAAAAACTGTTTTTT. Translation gives CASSDYTDGGEKLFF.

This chain's CDR3 is CASRTGIGNQPQHF. CDR3 nucleotides: TGTGCCAGCAGAACGGGTATTGGCAATCAGCCCCAGCATTTT. V and J are TRBV28 and TRBJ1-5, with D unclear. V lost 6 bases, J lost 2 bases, and 11 bases lay in between. This CDR3 is 14 amino acids long. Per the germline V gene, CDR1 is MDHEN and CDR2 is SYDVKM.

This chain uses TRBV5-8 with TRBJ1-2; D possibly corresponds to TRBD1 (6 bases). The CDR3 is made up of 14 amino acids. Trimming took off 2 bases at V and 11 bases at J, with 19 bases between the two ends. Germline-derived CDR1 and CDR2 are SGHTS and YDEGEE. This CDR3 reads CASSFNEDRNDYTF. CDR3 coding DNA: TGTGCCAGCAGCTTTAACGAAGACAGGAATGATTACACCTTC.

The chain joins TRBV7-9 to TRBJ1-4; possibly TRBD1 for D (5 bases). Germline values: CDR1 SEHNR, CDR2 FQNEAQ (reference sequence). The V gene lost 5 bases and the J gene lost 1 base, with 11 bases spanning the gap. The CDR3 covers 15 residues. The CDR3 DNA reads TGTGCCAGCAGCGGAATTCAGGGAACTAATGAAAAACTGTTTTTT. This sequence encodes CASSGIQGTNEKLFF.

V usage is TRBV18 and J usage is TRBJ2-7; TRBD1 might be the D (6 bases). The V and J ends lost 4 bases and 7 bases respectively, with 14 bases between them. The CDR3 has 13 residues. Germline values: CDR1 KGHSH, CDR2 LQKENI. The CDR3 nucleotides are TGTGCCAGCTCACTTAAAACAGGGTTGGAGCAGTACTTC. Its translation: CASSLKTGLEQYF.

V is TRBV7-2 and J is TRBJ1-5, with 7 positions matching TRBD1. Trimming removed 1 base from V and 4 bases from J; junction bases left unmatched: 1. The length of the CDR3 is 14 residues. Per germline, CDR1 SGHTA and CDR2 FQGNSA. The CDR3 DNA sequence: TGTGCCAGCAGCTTAGAACAGGGGAATCAGCCCCAGCATTTT. This gives the protein CASSLEQGNQPQHF.

This clone was observed a few times. V gene TRBV11-2 combines with J gene TRBJ1-5; no reliable D call. With 6 bases removed from V and 0 bases from J, the gap between germline ends came to 3 bases. The CDR3 is made up of 12 amino acids. Germline V gene sequence: CDR1 SGHAT, CDR2 FQNNGV. For the CDR3, the DNA is TGTGCCAGCAGTTATAGCAATCAGCCCCAGCATTTT. It specifies CASSYSNQPQHF.

This sequence joins TRBV11-3 and TRBJ2-1, with D maybe TRBD1 (5 bases). Trimming left V 2 bases short and J 4 bases short, with 18 bases between. The CDR3 has 17 amino acids. CDR1 and CDR2 (germline): SGHNT, YENEEA. CDR3 bases: TGTGCCAGCAGCTTAAGTCCCCAGGGTTTAGGGTACAATGAGCAGTTCTTC. Translation gives CASSLSPQGLGYNEQFF.

This clone has just one count. This chain connects TRBV25-1 to TRBJ2-2; 12 nucleotides line up with TRBD1. The germline V gene has CDR1 MGHDK and CDR2 SYGVNS. The length of the CDR3 is 15 residues. V was clipped by 8 bases and J by 6 bases; unmatched bases: 7. The CDR3 DNA reads as TGTGCCAGCCGAGGGGACAGGGGGCGAGCCGGGGAGCTGTTTTTT. Protein: CASRGDRGRAGELFF.

This clone was recorded only once. The genes are TRBV10-2 and TRBJ2-1, with D uncertain. CDR1 WSHSY and CDR2 SAAADI come from the germline V gene. With 2 bases removed from V and 3 bases from J, the gap between germline ends came to 2 bases. The CDR3 length is 12 residues. The CDR3 sequence: CASSELYNEQFF. The CDR3, as DNA: TGCGCCAGCAGTGAGCTCTACAATGAGCAGTTCTTC.

This sequence joins TRBV5-8 and TRBJ1-5, with D possibly matching TRBD1 (6 bases). Per the germline V gene, CDR1 is SGHTS and CDR2 is YDEGEE. Deletions cut 4 bases from V and 6 bases from J, with 23 bases between. The CDR3 runs to 17 residues. This chain's CDR3 is CASSRWGRGGLVQPQHF. CDR3 in DNA: TGTGCCAGCAGCCGGTGGGGCAGGGGAGGTTTGGTTCAGCCCCAGCATTTT.

This chain links TRBV30 with TRBJ1-6; TRBD1 agrees at 10 bases. CDR3 size: 17 residues. Germline V gives CDR1 GTSNPN, CDR2 SVGIG (reference sequence). Germline trimming cut 2 bases from V and 7 bases from J; bases unmatched to any gene: 11. The CDR3 nucleotides are TGTGCCTGGAGTCTTATCAGGACAGGGGGAGGAAATTCACCCCTCCACTTT. Protein product: CAWSLIRTGGGNSPLHF. The full variable domain, rest sourced from reference TRBV30 and TRBJ1-6, is SQTIHQWPATLVQPVGSPLSLECTVEGTSNPNLYWYRQAAGRGLQLLFYSVGIGQISSEVPQNLSASRPQDRQFILSSKKLLLSDSGFYLCAWSLIRTGGGNSPLHFGNGTRLTVT.